This T cell receptor beta chain was captured in a study of control samples from healthy donors and cancer patients. Per germline, CDR1 SEHNR and CDR2 FQNEAQ (reference sequence). The CDR3 runs to 14 residues. V dropped 0 bases and J dropped 4 bases, with 9 bases sitting between them. This table comes from immunoSEQ multiplex PCR, and its TCRdb copy is limited to in-frame clones, with some not included. The data show 130,000 or so clones, approximately 90% seen once. The material sequenced was blood. The TCR sequence derives from a man aged 45-65 years in good health. V gene TRBV7-9 combines with J gene TRBJ1-1; D unresolved. The CDR3 bases are TGTGCCAGCAGCTTAGCCGAGGGAGGCACTGAAGCTTTCTTT. This encodes CASSLAEGGTEAFF.